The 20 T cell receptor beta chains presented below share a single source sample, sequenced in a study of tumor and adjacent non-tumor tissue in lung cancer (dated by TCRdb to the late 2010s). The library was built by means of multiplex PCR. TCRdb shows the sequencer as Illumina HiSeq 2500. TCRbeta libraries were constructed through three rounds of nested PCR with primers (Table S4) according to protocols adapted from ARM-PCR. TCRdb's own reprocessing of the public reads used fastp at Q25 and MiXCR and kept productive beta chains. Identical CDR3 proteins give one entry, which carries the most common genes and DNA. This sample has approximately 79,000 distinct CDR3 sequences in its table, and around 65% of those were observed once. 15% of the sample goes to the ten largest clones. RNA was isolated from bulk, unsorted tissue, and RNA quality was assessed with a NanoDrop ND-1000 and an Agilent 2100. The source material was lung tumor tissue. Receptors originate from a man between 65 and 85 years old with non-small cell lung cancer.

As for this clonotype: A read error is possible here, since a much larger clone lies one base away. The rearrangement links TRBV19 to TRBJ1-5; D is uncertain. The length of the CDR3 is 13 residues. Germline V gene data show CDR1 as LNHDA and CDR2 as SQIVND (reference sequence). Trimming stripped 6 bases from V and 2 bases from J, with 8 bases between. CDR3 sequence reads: CASRTYCNQPQHF. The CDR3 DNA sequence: TGTGCCAGTAGGACATATTGCAATCAGCCCCAGCATTTT.

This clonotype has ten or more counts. The CDR3 sequence is CASSLLNTGELFF. CDR3 bases: TGTGCCAGCAGTTTATTGAACACCGGGGAGCTGTTTTTT. The gene calls are TRBV12-3 or TRBV12-4 and TRBJ2-2; D remains unclear. The CDR3 runs 13 residues. V shed 2 bases and J shed 1 base, with 2 bases lying between them.

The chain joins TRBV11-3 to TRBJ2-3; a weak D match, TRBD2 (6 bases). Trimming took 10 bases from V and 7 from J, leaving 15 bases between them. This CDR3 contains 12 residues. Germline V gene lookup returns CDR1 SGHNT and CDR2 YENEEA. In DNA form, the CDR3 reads TGTGCCATCGGCTTGGCGGGGCATACGCAGTATTTT. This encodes CAIGLAGHTQYF.

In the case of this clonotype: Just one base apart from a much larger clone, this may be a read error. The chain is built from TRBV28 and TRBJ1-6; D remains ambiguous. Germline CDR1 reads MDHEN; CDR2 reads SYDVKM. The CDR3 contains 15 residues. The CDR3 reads CTSSPASSGNSPLHF. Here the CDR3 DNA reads TGTACCAGCAGTCCCGCCTCCTCCGGGAATTCACCCCTCCACTTT.

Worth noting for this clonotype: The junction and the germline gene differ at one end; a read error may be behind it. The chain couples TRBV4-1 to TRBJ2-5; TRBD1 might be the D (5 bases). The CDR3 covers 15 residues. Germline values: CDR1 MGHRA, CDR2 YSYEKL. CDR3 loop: CASNQVVSRDENQYF. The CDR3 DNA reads TGCGCCAGCAACCAAGTGGTCAGCAGGGATGAGAACCAGTACTTC.

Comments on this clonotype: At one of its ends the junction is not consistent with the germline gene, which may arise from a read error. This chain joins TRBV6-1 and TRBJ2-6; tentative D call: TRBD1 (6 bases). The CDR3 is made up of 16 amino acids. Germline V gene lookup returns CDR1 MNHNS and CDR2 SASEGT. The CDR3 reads CSSSAEDSSGANVLAF. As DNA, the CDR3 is TGTTCCAGCAGTGCCGAGGACAGCTCCGGGGCCAACGTCCTGGCTTTC.

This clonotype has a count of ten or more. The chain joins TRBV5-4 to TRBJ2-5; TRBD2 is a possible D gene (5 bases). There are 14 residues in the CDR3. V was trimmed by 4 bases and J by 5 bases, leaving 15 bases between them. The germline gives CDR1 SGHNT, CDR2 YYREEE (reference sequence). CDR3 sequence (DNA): TGTGCCAGCAGCCCCCGACCGGGAACGGAGACCCAGTACTTC. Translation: CASSPRPGTETQYF.

The chain's CDR3 is CSARAMTGGASNQPQHF. The CDR3, as DNA: TGCAGTGCTAGAGCCATGACAGGGGGGGCAAGCAATCAGCCCCAGCATTTT. V gene TRBV20-1 combines with J gene TRBJ1-5, with 9 nucleotides matching TRBD1. V shed 1 base, J shed 1 base, and the junction held 8 bases outside the gene matches. This CDR3 has 17 residues. Germline V lookup: CDR1 DFQATT, CDR2 SNEGSKA (reference sequence).

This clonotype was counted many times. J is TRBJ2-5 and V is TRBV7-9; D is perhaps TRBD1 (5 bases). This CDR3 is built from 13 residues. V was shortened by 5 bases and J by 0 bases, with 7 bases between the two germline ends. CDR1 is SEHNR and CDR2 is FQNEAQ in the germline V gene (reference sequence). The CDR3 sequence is CASSLDNQETQYF. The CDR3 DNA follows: TGTGCCAGCAGCCTGGACAACCAAGAGACCCAGTACTTC.

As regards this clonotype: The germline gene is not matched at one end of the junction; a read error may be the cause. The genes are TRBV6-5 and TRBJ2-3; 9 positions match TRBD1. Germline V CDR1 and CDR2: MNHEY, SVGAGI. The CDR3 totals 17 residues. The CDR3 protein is CASSKSGTGFSPDMQYF. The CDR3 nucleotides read TGTGCCAGCAGTAAATCCGGGACAGGGTTTTCCCCAGATATGCAGTATTTT.

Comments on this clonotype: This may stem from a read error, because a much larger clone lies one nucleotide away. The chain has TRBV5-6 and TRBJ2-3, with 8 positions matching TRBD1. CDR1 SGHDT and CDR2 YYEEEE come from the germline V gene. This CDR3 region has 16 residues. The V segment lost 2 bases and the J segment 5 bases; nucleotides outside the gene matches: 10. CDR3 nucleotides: TGTGCCAGCAGCTTTACAGGGGGAGTTTTGGTAGATACGCAGTATTTT. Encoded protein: CASSFTGGVLVDTQYF.

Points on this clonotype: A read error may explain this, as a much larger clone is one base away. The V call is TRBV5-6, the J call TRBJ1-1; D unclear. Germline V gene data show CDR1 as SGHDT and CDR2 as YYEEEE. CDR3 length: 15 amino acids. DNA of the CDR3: TGTGTCAGCAGCTTCTTCGGGTCCGAGGACACTGAAGCTTTCTTT. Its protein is CVSSFFGSEDTEAFF.

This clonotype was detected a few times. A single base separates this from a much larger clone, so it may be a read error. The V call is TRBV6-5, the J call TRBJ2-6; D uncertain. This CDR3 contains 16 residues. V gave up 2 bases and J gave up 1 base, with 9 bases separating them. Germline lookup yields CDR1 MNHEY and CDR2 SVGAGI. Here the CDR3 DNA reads TGTGCCAGCAGTTACGATCTCATTTCTGGGGCCAACGTCCTGACTTTC. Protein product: CASSYDLISGANVLTF.

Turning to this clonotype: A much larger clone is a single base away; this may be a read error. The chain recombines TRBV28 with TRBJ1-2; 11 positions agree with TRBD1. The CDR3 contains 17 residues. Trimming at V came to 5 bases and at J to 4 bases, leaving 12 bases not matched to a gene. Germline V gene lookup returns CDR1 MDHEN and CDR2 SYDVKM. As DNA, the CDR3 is TGTGCCAGCAGTGGAAAACAGGGACAGGGGGGAGGCTATGGCTACACCTTC. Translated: CASSGKQGQGGGYGYTF.

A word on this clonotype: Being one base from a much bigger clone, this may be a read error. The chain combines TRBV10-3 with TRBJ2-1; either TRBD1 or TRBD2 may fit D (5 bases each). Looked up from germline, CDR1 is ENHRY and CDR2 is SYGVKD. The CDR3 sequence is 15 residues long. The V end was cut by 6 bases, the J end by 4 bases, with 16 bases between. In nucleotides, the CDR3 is TGTGCCATCAGAGGGGCGGTGGGGGATTACAATGAGCAGTTCTTC. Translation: CAIRGAVGDYNEQFF.

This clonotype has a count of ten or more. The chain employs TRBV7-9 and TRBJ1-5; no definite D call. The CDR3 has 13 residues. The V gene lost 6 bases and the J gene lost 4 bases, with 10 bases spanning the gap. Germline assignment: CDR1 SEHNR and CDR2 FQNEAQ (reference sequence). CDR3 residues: CASSKEGNQPQHF. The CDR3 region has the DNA TGTGCCAGCAGTAAGGAAGGTAATCAGCCCCAGCATTTT.

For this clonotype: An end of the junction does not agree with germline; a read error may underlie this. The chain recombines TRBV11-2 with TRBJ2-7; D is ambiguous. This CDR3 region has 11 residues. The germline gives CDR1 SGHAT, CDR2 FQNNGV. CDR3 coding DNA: TGTACCAGCAGCTTACCCTACGAACAATACTTC. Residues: CTSSLPYEQYF.

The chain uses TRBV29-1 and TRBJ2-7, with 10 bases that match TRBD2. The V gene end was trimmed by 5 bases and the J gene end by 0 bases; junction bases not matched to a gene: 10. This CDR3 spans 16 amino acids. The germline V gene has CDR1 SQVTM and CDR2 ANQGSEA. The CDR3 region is CSVLSLAGLSSYEQYF. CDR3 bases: TGCAGCGTTCTATCACTAGCGGGACTTAGCTCCTACGAGCAGTACTTC.

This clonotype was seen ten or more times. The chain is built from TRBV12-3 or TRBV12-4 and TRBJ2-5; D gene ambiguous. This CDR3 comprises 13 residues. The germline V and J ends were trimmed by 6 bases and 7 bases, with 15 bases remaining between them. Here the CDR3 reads CASRPKGWTTQYF. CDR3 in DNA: TGTGCCAGCAGACCTAAGGGTTGGACGACCCAGTACTTC.

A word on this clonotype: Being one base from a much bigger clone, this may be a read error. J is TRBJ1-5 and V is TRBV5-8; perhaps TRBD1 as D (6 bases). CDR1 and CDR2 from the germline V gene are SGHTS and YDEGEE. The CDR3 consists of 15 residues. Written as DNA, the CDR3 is TGTGCCGGCAGCCCAGGACAGTTGAGCAATCAGCCCCAGCATTTT. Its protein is CAGSPGQLSNQPQHF.